Below are 5 T cell receptor beta chains sequenced from a single sample in a study of Tregs in tolerant kidney transplant recipients. Assay used: immunoSEQ multiplex PCR; TCRdb lists only in-frame clones, some missing. The sample consists of some 11,000 clones, about 90% of them appearing once. These receptors' targets are unknown. This specimen was Tregs from blood cultured with allogeneic cells, taken before the transplant. These TCRs come from a human patient who received a combined kidney and bone marrow transplant.

J is TRBJ2-2 and V is TRBV7-9, with D possibly TRBD2 on 6 matching bases. Trimming cost V 3 bases and J 5 bases, with 10 bases left between them. Per germline, CDR1 SEHNR and CDR2 FQNEAQ (reference sequence). The CDR3 contains 14 residues. The CDR3 nucleotides read TGTGCCAGCAGCTTGGACTACTCTACCGGGGAGCTGTTTTTT. Translated: CASSLDYSTGELFF.

This chain connects TRBV10-3 to TRBJ1-5; TRBD1 matches at 7 bases. This CDR3 has 13 residues. The ends lost 10 bases at V and 6 bases at J; junction bases unmatched: 9. Germline CDR1 ENHRY, CDR2 SYGVKD. CDR3: CATQQGSPQPQHF. In DNA, the CDR3 is TGTGCCACCCAACAGGGGTCCCCTCAGCCCCAGCATTTT.

The rearrangement links TRBV7-8 to TRBJ2-3; D call uncertain. CDR1 is SGHVS and CDR2 is FQNEAQ in the germline V gene. Trimming took 0 bases from V and 6 from J, leaving 1 base between them. The CDR3 is 11 residues long. As DNA, the CDR3 is TGTGCCAGCAGCTTAGCTGATACGCAGTATTTT. It specifies CASSLADTQYF. Complete variable domain (other parts from reference TRBV7-8 and TRBJ2-3): GAGVSQSPRYKVAKRGQDVALRCDPISGHVSLFWYQQALGQGPEFLTYFQNEAQLDKSGLPSDRFFAERPEGSVSTLKIQRTQQEDSAVYLCASSLADTQYFGPGTRLTVL.

The chain carries TRBV6-1 and TRBJ2-7; D is unclear. The CDR3 is made up of 11 amino acids. V lost 2 bases and J lost 3, with 2 bases in between. Germline V gives CDR1 MNHNS, CDR2 SASEGT. In DNA, the CDR3 is TGTGCCAGCAGTGAATACTACGAGCAGTACTTC. This encodes CASSEYYEQYF.

The V and J genes are TRBV29-1 and TRBJ2-1; TRBD2 aligns across 14 bases. The CDR3 length is 15 residues. Germline V gene data show CDR1 as SQVTM and CDR2 as ANQGSEA. J lost 7 bases, V lost 7 bases, and 9 bases had no gene match. DNA of the CDR3: TGCAGCGCCGGGGGGACTAGCGGGAGAGGGAATGAGCAGTTCTTC. It specifies CSAGGTSGRGNEQFF.